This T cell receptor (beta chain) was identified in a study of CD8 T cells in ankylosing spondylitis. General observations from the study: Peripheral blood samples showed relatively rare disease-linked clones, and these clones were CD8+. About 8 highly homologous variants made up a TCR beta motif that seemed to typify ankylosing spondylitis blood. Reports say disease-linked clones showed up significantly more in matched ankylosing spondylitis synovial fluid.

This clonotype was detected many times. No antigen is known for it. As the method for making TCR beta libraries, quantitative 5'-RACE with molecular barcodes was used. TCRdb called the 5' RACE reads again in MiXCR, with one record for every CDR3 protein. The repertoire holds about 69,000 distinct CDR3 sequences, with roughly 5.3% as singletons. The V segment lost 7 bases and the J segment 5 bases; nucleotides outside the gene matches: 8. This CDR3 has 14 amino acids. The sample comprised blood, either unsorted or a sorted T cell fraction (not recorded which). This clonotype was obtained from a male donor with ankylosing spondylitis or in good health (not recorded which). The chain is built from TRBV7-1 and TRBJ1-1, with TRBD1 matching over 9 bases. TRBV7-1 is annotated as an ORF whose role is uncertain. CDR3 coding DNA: TGTGCCAGCACCTCGCGGGGACAGGGTACTGAAGCTTTCTTT. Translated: CASTSRGQGTEAFF.